These 20 T cell receptor beta chains were all obtained from the same sample, sequenced in a study of identical twins. TCRdb redid the calling of the 5' RACE reads with MiXCR, one entry per CDR3 protein. This table has more than 650,000 distinct CDR3 sequences, roughly 6% appearing once. Sequencing used naive T cells sorted from blood. The receptor source for this set is a man aged 18 to 35 in good health.

This clonotype was counted many times. The V gene is TRBV27, the J gene TRBJ2-1; 7 bases match TRBD2. V shed 2 bases and J 8 bases; nucleotides not matched to a gene: 12. This CDR3 comprises 16 residues. CDR1 and CDR2 from the germline V gene are MNHEY and SMNVEV (reference sequence). CDR3 sequence: CASSLASGPPRDEQFF. DNA for the CDR3: TGTGCCAGCAGTTTAGCTAGCGGACCCCCCAGGGATGAGCAGTTCTTC.

The V gene is TRBV6-1, the J gene TRBJ2-3; 9 nucleotides match TRBD1. CDR1 and CDR2 (germline): MNHNS, SASEGT. V lost 5 bases to trimming and J lost 3 bases; unmatched junction nucleotides: 6. The CDR3 runs to 15 residues. This CDR3 is CASSPGTGRTDTQYF. CDR3 coding DNA: TGTGCCAGCAGTCCCGGGACAGGGAGAACAGATACGCAGTATTTT.

This clonotype was found many times. The rearrangement joins TRBV11-2 to TRBJ2-3; 9 positions match TRBD2. Looked up from germline, CDR1 is SGHAT and CDR2 is FQNNGV. V was pared by 0 bases and J by 2 bases, with 6 bases of the junction left unmatched. The CDR3 covers 17 residues. This CDR3 reads CASSLEVASGDTDTQYF. For the CDR3, the DNA is TGTGCCAGCAGCTTAGAGGTCGCTAGCGGGGACACAGATACGCAGTATTTT.

Ten or more counts support this clonotype. The chain is built from TRBV10-3 and TRBJ2-7, with D possibly TRBD1 on 5 matching bases. V was pared by 4 bases and J by 4 bases, with 11 bases between. The CDR3 extends over 13 amino acids. Germline CDR1 reads ENHRY; CDR2 reads SYGVKD. The CDR3 loop is CAISAQGPYEQYF. The CDR3 DNA reads as TGTGCCATCAGTGCGCAGGGTCCTTACGAGCAGTACTTC.

This clonotype was found many times. The chain joins TRBV3-1 to TRBJ2-7, with D unresolved. Germline V gene data show CDR1 as LGHDT and CDR2 as YNNKEL (reference sequence). The CDR3 contains 14 residues. V was clipped by 0 bases and J by 3 bases, with 9 bases between them. CDR3 protein: CASSQETLIYEQYF. The CDR3 DNA is TGTGCCAGCAGCCAAGAGACTTTGATCTACGAGCAGTACTTC.

In DNA form, the CDR3 reads TGCGCCAGCAGCTTGCGGCAGAGAAACTATGGCTACACCTTC. This gives the protein CASSLRQRNYGYTF. The chain links TRBV5-1 to TRBJ1-2, with D unclear. V shed 1 base and J shed 2 bases, with 9 bases lying between them. Germline CDR1 and CDR2: SGHRS and YFSETQ. The length of the CDR3 is 14 residues.

This clonotype was seen a handful of times. The chain employs TRBV5-4 and TRBJ2-7; D ambiguous. The germline V and J ends were trimmed by 3 bases and 1 base, with 11 bases remaining between them. Looked up from germline, CDR1 is SGHNT and CDR2 is YYREEE (reference sequence). This CDR3 has 14 amino acids. In DNA form, the CDR3 reads TGTGCCAGCAGCTCGAAGGACGGGTCCTACGAGCAGTACTTC. Translating it yields CASSSKDGSYEQYF.

This clonotype was observed a handful of times. This sequence joins TRBV12-3 or TRBV12-4 and TRBJ1-1; D is unclear. The CDR3 sequence is 13 residues long. V shed 3 bases and J shed 6 bases, with 11 bases lying between them. CDR3 DNA: TGTGCCAGCAGTTTGCGGGAAAACCCTGAAGCTTTCTTT. This translates into CASSLRENPEAFF.

The chain joins TRBV5-1 to TRBJ1-1; maybe TRBD1 (6 bases). This CDR3 region has 15 residues. Looked up from germline, CDR1 is SGHRS and CDR2 is YFSETQ. The ends were cut back, 6 bases at V and 1 base at J, with 16 bases in the middle. The CDR3 spells CASTRGGQENTEAFF. In DNA form, the CDR3 reads TGCGCCAGCACGAGGGGGGGACAAGAGAACACTGAAGCTTTCTTT.

This clonotype was counted only a few times. The chain recombines TRBV27 with TRBJ2-1; no firm D call. Per germline, CDR1 MNHEY and CDR2 SMNVEV (reference sequence). The CDR3 is 14 amino acids. Trimming pared 5 bases from V and 4 bases from J, leaving 12 bases between. The CDR3 coding sequence is TGTGCCAGCAGTAAGGGCGCAGCGTACAATGAGCAGTTCTTC. Translation: CASSKGAAYNEQFF.

This clonotype occurred many times. The chain employs TRBV12-3 or TRBV12-4 and TRBJ2-5, with 7 positions matching TRBD2. Unmatched junction bases numbered 6, after V lost 6 bases and J lost 2 bases. This CDR3 spans 14 amino acids. CDR3 coding DNA: TGTGCCAGCAGCTTCCTAGCGGTACAAGAGACCCAGTACTTC. Translation gives CASSFLAVQETQYF.

At least ten counts were recorded for this clonotype. V gene TRBV12-3 or TRBV12-4 combines with J gene TRBJ1-1; no clear D gene. The germline V and J ends were trimmed by 2 bases and 4 bases, with 8 bases remaining between them. The CDR3 is 13 residues long. The CDR3 spells CASSLNVGTEAFF. The DNA of the CDR3 is TGTGCCAGCAGTTTAAACGTGGGCACTGAAGCTTTCTTT.

This clonotype has ten or more counts. This chain uses TRBV7-2 with TRBJ2-2; 8 bases line up with TRBD1. CDR1 and CDR2 from the germline V gene are SGHTA and FQGNSA. Trimming cost V 5 bases and J 8 bases; bases outside gene matches: 10. The CDR3 extends over 15 amino acids. As DNA, the CDR3 is TGTGCCAGCAGCCTTATAACAGGGGGTAGAGGGGAGCTGTTTTTT. Translated, it gives CASSLITGGRGELFF.

This clonotype showed up just a few times. V and J are TRBV7-2 and TRBJ1-6, with 7 bases that match TRBD1. V trimming: 11 bases; J trimming: 6 bases; junction bases outside the gene matches: 13. The CDR3 extends over 15 amino acids. Germline CDR1 is SGHTA and CDR2 is FQGNSA. CDR3 sequence: CAGRRGGRANSPLHF. CDR3 nucleotides: TGTGCCGGTCGTCGAGGGGGCCGCGCTAATTCACCCCTCCACTTT.

This clonotype was seen many times. This rearrangement joins TRBV3-1 to TRBJ2-3, with 14 bases matching TRBD2. There are 13 residues in the CDR3. Per germline, CDR1 LGHDT and CDR2 YNNKEL (reference sequence). The ends lost 9 bases at V and 7 bases at J; junction bases unmatched: 3. The CDR3 loop is CASGLAGGYTQYF. CDR3 bases: TGTGCCAGTGGACTAGCGGGAGGTTATACGCAGTATTTT.

This clonotype was seen ten or more times. The V call is TRBV20-1, the J call TRBJ1-4, with D possibly being TRBD1 (5 bases). CDR1 DFQATT and CDR2 SNEGSKA come from the germline V gene (reference sequence). This CDR3 comprises 13 residues. V lost 5 bases, J lost 2 bases, and 9 bases lay in between. As DNA, the CDR3 is TGCAGTGCTCTTCAGGGCACTAATGAAAAACTGTTTTTT. It translates to CSALQGTNEKLFF.

This clonotype was counted ten times or more. The chain employs TRBV24-1 and TRBJ1-2, with D possibly TRBD1 on 5 matching bases. The V end lost 5 bases, the J end lost 8 bases, and 14 bases lay between the germline ends. The CDR3 totals 13 residues. Germline values: CDR1 KGHDR, CDR2 SFDVKD. Here the CDR3 DNA reads TGTGCCACCAGTGCATGGGGCAGCTTCGGCTACACCTTC. Its translation is CATSAWGSFGYTF.

This clonotype has at least ten counts. Here the CDR3 reads CSATRDGNEQFF. The CDR3, as DNA: TGCAGTGCTACCAGGGATGGTAATGAGCAGTTCTTC. The genes are TRBV20-1 and TRBJ2-1; D possibly corresponds to TRBD1 (5 bases). The CDR3 consists of 12 residues. V lost 4 bases, J lost 7 bases, and 11 bases lay in between. Germline V gene sequence: CDR1 DFQATT, CDR2 SNEGSKA (reference sequence).

The CDR3 here is CASSPKHTDTQYF. Here the CDR3 DNA reads TGTGCCAGCTCACCAAAACACACAGATACGCAGTATTTT. The J gene is TRBJ2-3, the V gene TRBV18; D unclear. With 2 bases removed from V and 2 bases from J, the gap between germline ends came to 5 bases. Germline loops: CDR1 KGHSH, CDR2 LQKENI. This CDR3 comprises 13 residues.

This rearrangement joins TRBV27 to TRBJ2-1, with 10 bases aligning to TRBD2. Germline loops: CDR1 MNHEY, CDR2 SMNVEV (reference sequence). CDR3 length: 18 amino acids. With 5 bases clipped from V and 0 bases from J, the junction kept 10 bases outside the gene matches. The CDR3 protein is CASSPVVASGSSYNEQFF. CDR3 nucleotides: TGTGCCAGCAGTCCCGTCGTGGCTAGCGGGAGCTCCTACAATGAGCAGTTCTTC.